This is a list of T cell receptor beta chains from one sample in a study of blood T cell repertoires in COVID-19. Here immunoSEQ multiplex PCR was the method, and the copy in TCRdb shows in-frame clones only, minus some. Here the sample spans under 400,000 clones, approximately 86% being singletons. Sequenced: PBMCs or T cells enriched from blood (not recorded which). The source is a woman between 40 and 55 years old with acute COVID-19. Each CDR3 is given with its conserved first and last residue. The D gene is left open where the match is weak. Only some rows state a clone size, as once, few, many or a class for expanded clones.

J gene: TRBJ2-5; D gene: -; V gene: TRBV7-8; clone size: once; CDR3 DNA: TGTGCCAGCAGCTTAGGGACAGTTCAAGAGACCCAGTACTTC; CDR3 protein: CASSLGTVQETQYF
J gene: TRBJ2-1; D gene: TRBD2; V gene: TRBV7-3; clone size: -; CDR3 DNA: TGTGCCAGCAGCTTTGACCTAGCGGGGGGGCCTCAGTTCTTC; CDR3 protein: CASSFDLAGGPQFF
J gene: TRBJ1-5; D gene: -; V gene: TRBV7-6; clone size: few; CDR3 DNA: TGTGCCAGCAGCCTAGGGGGAGAGAGACAGCCCCAGCATTTT; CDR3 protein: CASSLGGERQPQHF
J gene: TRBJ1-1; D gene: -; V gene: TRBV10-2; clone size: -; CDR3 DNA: TGCGCCAGCCACCCGGGGGTGAACACTGAAGCTTTCTTT; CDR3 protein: CASHPGVNTEAFF
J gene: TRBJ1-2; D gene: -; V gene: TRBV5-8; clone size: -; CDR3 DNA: TGTGCCAGCAGCTTGGCCAGCTATGGCTACACCTTC; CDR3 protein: CASSLASYGYTF
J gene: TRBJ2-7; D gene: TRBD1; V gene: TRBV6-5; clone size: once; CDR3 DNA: TGTGCCAGCAGTCAGGGGGCTGCCTACGAGCAGTACTTC; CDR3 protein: CASSQGAAYEQYF
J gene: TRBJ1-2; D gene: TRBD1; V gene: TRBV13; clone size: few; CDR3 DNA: TGTGCCAGCAGCGAGGGACAGGGGAACTATGGCTACACCTTC; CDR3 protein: CASSEGQGNYGYTF
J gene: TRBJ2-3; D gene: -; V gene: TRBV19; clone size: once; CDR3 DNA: TGTGCCAGTAGTATATTTCCCGGGCTAGCCGGCACAGATACGCAGTATTTT; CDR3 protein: CASSIFPGLAGTDTQYF
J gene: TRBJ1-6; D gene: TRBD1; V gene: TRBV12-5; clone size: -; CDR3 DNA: TGTGCTAGTAGACAGGGACCAAATTCACCCCTCCACTTT; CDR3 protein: CASRQGPNSPLHF
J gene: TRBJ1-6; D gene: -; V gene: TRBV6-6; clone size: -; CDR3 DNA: TGTGCCAGCAGTCCACAGGATTCACCCCTCCACTTT; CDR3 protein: CASSPQDSPLHF
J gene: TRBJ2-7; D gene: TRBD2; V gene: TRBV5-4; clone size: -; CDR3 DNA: TGTGCCAGCAGCTTGGGGGGGGGAGAGCCCTACGAGCAGTACTTC; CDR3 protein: CASSLGGGEPYEQYF
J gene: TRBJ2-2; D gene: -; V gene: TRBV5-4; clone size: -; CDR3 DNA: TGTGCCAGCAGCCTCGGGGGACAGAGCACCGGGGAGCTGTTTTTT; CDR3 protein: CASSLGGQSTGELFF
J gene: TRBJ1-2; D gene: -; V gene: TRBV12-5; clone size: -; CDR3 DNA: TGTGCTAGTGGGACCTTTGAAGGGACATCTAACTATGGCTACACCTTC; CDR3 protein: CASGTFEGTSNYGYTF
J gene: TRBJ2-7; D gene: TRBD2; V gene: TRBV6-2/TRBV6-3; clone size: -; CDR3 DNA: TGTGCCAGCAGTGGGAGGGAGGTCGGGACCTACGAGCAGTACTTC; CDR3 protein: CASSGREVGTYEQYF
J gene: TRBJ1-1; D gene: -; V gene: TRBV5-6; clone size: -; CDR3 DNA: TGTGCCAGCAGTTTCGAGACTGAAGCTTTCTTT; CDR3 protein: CASSFETEAFF
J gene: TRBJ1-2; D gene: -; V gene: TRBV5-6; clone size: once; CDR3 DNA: TGTGCCAGCAGCTTGGCAGATCACAGAACGGAATATGGCTACACCTTC; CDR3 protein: CASSLADHRTEYGYTF
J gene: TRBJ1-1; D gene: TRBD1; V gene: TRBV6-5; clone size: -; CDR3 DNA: TGTGCCAGCAGTAAACAGGGGGGTACTGAAGCTTTCTTT; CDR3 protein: CASSKQGGTEAFF
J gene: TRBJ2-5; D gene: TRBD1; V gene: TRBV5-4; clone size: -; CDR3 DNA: TGTGCCAGCAGCCCGGGACAGGGGGCGCGGGAGACCCAGTACTTC; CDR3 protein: CASSPGQGARETQYF
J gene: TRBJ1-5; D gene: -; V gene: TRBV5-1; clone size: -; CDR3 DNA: TGCGCCAGCAGCTTGGACGGGGTTGGCCAGCCCCAGCATTTT; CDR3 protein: CASSLDGVGQPQHF
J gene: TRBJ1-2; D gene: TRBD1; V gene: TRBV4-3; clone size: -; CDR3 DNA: TGCGCCAGCAGCCAAGGCAGGGGGCAGAGCTATGGCTACACCTTC; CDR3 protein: CASSQGRGQSYGYTF
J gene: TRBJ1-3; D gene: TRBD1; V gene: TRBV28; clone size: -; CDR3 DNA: TGTGCCAGCAGACTACAGGGGTCGAGCTCTGGAAACACCATATATTTT; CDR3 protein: CASRLQGSSSGNTIYF
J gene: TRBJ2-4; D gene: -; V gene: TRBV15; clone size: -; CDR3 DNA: TGTGCCACCAGCAGAGATCTGGGCAGCTCAGCCAAAAACATTCAGTACTTC; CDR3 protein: CATSRDLGSSAKNIQYF
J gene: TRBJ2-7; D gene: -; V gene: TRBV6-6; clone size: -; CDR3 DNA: TGTGCCAGCAGTTACTCACGTAGGCAGTACTTC; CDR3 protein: CASSYSRRQYF
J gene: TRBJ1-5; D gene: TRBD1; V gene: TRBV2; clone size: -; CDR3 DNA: TGTGCCAGCAGAAAGGGGGACAGGACCAATCAGCCCCAGCATTTT; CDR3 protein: CASRKGDRTNQPQHF
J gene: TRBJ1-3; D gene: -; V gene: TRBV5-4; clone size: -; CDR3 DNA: TGTGCCAGCAGCGGGGGGGCCTCTGGAAACACCATATATTTT; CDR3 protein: CASSGGASGNTIYF
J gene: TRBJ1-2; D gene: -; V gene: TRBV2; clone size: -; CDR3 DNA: TGTGCCAGCAGTGAATTATACGGGAATGGCTACACCTTC; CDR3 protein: CASSELYGNGYTF
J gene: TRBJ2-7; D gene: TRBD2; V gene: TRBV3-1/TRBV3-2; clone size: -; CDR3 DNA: TGTGCCAGCAGCCTGAAAACTAGCGGACACTCCTACGAGCAGTACTTC; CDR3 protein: CASSLKTSGHSYEQYF
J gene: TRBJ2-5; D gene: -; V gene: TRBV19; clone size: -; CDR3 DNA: TGTGCCAGTACAGAGAGCTCCGGACAAGGGACCCAGTACTTC; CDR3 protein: CASTESSGQGTQYF
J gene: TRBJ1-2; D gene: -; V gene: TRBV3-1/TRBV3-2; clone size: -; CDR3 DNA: TGTGCCAGCAGCCACAGGGGCCCGACCCGCGGCTACACCTTC; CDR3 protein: CASSHRGPTRGYTF
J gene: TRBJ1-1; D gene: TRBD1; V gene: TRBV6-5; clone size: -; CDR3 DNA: TGTGCCAGCAGTTACTCGGGACAGAAAGCTTTCTTT; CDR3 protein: CASSYSGQKAFF
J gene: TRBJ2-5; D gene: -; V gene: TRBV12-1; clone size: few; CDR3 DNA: TGTGCCAGCAGCTTAGGAGCCTCCGGGACTAGGATTCAAGAGACCCAGTACTTC; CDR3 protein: CASSLGASGTRIQETQYF
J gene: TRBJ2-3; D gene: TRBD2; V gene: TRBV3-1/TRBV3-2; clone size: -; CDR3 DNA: TGTGCCAGCAGCCAAGAAAGACTAGCGGGAGGAGATACGCAGTATTTT; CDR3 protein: CASSQERLAGGDTQYF
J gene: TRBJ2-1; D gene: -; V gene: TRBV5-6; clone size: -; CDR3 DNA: TGTGCCAGCAGCCCAGAATTTGGGGGCGAGCAGTTCTTC; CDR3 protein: CASSPEFGGEQFF
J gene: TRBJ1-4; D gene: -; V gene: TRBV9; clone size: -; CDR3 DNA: TGTGCCAGCAGCGTTACGCAGTCTAATGAAAAACTGTTTTTT; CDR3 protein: CASSVTQSNEKLFF
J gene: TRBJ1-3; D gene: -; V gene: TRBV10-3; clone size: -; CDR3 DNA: TGTGCCATCAGTGGCGTCTCTGGAAACACCATATATTTT; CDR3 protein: CAISGVSGNTIYF
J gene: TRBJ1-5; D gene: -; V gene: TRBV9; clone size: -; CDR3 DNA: TGTGCCAGCAGCTCTCAAGACAGTAGCAATCAGCCCCAGCATTTT; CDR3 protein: CASSSQDSSNQPQHF
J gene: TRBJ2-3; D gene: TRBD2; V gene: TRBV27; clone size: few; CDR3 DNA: TGTGCCAGCAGTTTCCCGGCCCCGGGACTAGCGGGGGGAGAAGATACGCAGTATTTT; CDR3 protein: CASSFPAPGLAGGEDTQYF
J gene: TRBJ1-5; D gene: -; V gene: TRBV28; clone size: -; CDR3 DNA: TGTGCCAGCAGTTTATCAGGGATGGGTCAGCCCCAGCATTTT; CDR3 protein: CASSLSGMGQPQHF
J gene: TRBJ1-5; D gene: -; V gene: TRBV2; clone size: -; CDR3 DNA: TGTGCCAGCAGTGAAGCTAGAGGCAGGGACAATCAGCCCCAGCATTTT; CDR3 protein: CASSEARGRDNQPQHF
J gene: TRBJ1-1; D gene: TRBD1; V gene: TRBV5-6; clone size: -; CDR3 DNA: TGTGCCAGCAGCTCGGGACAGAGGGGCACTGAAGCTTTCTTT; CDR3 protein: CASSSGQRGTEAFF
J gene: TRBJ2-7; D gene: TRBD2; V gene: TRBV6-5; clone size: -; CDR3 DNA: TGTGCCAGCAGTCGGAGCGGGGCCTACGAGCAGTACTTC; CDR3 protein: CASSRSGAYEQYF
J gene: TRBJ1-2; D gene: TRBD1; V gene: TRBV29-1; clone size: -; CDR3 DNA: TGCACGACCGGGACAGGGGGCGGGAACTATGGCTACACCTTC; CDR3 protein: CTTGTGGGNYGYTF
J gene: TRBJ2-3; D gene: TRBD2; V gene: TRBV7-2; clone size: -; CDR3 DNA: TGTGCCAGCAGCTTTAAGCGGGGGCCCGACACAGATACGCAGTATTTT; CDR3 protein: CASSFKRGPDTDTQYF
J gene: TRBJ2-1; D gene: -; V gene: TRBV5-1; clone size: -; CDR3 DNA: TGCGCCAGCAGCTTAACGACTAGTACTTTTGATGAGCAGTTCTTC; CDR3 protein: CASSLTTSTFDEQFF
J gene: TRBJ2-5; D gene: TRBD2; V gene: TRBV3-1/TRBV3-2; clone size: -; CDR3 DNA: TGTGCCAGCAGCCTTAGACCGGGAGGGGGTGAGACCCAGTACTTC; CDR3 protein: CASSLRPGGGETQYF
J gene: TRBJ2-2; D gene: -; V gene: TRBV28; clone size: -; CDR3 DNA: TGTGCCAGCAGAATATCAGCGGGCGCGAACACCGGGGAGCTGTTTTTT; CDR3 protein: CASRISAGANTGELFF
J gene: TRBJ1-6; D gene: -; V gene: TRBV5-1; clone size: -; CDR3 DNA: TGCGCCAGCAGCCAGGACAGTTTCTCCAGCGACGCTAACTTT; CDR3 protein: CASSQDSFSSDANF
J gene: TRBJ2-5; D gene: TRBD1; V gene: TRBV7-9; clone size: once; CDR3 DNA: TGTGCCAGCAGCTACGGGCAGGGGGTTGGAGAGACCCAGTACTTC; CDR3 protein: CASSYGQGVGETQYF
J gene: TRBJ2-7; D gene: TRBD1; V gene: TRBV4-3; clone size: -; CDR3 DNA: TGCGCCAGCAGCACCCGACAGGGGGGATACGAGCAGTACTTC; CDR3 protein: CASSTRQGGYEQYF
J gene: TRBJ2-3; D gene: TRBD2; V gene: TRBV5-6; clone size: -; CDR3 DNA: TGTGCCAGCAGCTTCTTGTCAGCGGGAGGTTACCCTAGCACAGATACGCAGTATTTT; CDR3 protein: CASSFLSAGGYPSTDTQYF
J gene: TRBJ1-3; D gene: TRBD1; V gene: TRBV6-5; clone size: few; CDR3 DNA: TGTGCCAGCAGTTCGGGACAGGTTAACTCTGGAAACACCATATATTTT; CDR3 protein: CASSSGQVNSGNTIYF
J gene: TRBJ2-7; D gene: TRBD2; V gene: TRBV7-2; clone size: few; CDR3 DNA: TGTGCCAGCAGCTTGACTAGCGTAAGCTCCTACGAGCAGTACTTC; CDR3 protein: CASSLTSVSSYEQYF
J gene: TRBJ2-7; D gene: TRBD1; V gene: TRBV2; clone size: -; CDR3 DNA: TGTGCCAGCAGTGGCCTCAGGACAGGGGGCCTGTACGAGCAGTACTTC; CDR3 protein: CASSGLRTGGLYEQYF
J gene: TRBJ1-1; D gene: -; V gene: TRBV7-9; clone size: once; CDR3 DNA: TGTGCCAGCAGCCGTGACAGCGCCACTGAAGCTTTCTTT; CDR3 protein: CASSRDSATEAFF
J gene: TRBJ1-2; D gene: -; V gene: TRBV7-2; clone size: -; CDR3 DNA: TGTGCCAGCAGCTTAGCGTCCGGAGTCTATGGCTACACCTTC; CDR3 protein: CASSLASGVYGYTF
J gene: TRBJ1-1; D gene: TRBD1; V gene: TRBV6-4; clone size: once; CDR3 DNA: TGTGCCAGCAGTGTGACAGGGAATCCCGATGCTGAAGCTTTCTTT; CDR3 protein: CASSVTGNPDAEAFF
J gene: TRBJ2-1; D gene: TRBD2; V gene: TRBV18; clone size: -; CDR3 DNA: TGTGCCAGCTCACCAACGGACACGGGCGGGAGCAATGAGCAGTTCTTC; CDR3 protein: CASSPTDTGGSNEQFF